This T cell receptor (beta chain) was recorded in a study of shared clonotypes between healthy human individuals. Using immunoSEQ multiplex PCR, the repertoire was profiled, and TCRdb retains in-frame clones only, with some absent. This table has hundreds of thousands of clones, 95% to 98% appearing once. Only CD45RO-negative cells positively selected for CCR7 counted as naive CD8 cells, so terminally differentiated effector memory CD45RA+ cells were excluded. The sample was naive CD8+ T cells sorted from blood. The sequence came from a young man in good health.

CDR3 amino acids: CASSLSGLAGGQRYF. CDR3 nucleotides: TGTGCCAGCAGCTTAAGCGGACTAGCGGGAGGTCAGCGGTACTTC. The gene calls are TRBV11-2 and TRBJ2-7; 14 bases map to TRBD2. Unmatched junction bases numbered 9, after V lost 2 bases and J lost 12 bases. This CDR3 comprises 15 residues. Looked up from germline, CDR1 is SGHAT and CDR2 is FQNNGV. Drawing the rest from reference TRBV11-2 and TRBJ2-7, the complete variable domain is EAGVAQSPRYKIIEKRQSVAFWCNPISGHATLYWYQQILGQGPKLLIQFQNNGVVDDSQLPKDRFSAERLKGVDSTLKIQPAKLEDSAVYLCASSLSGLAGGQRYFGPGTRLTVT.